This T cell receptor beta chain was captured in a study of lymphopenia after photon versus proton radiotherapy. TCRdb's copy holds only in-frame clones and misses some; the assay was immunoSEQ multiplex PCR. The data contain 89,000 or so clones, about 86% of them singletons. V was pared by 5 bases and J by 4 bases, with 9 bases of the junction left unmatched. CDR1 is SGHTA and CDR2 is FQGNSA in the germline V gene. There are 17 residues in the CDR3. Material: peripheral blood, obtained from a patient treated with proton-based radiotherapy. The V call is TRBV7-2, the J call TRBJ2-2, with TRBD2 identical over 11 bases. This sequence originates from a man aged 55 to 70 with pancreatic cancer. DNA for the CDR3: TGTGCCAGCAGCACCGAACTAGCGGGAGTGGCCACCGGGGAGCTGTTTTTT. Translated, it gives CASSTELAGVATGELFF.